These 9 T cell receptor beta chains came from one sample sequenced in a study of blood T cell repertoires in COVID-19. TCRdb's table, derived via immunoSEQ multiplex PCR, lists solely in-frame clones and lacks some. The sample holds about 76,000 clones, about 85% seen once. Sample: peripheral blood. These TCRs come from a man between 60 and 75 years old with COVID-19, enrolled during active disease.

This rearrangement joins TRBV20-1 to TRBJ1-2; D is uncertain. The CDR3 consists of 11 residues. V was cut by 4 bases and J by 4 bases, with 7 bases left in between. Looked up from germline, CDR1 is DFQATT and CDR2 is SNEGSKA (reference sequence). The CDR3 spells CSATDGYGYTF. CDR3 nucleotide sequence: TGCAGTGCTACTGACGGCTATGGCTACACCTTC.

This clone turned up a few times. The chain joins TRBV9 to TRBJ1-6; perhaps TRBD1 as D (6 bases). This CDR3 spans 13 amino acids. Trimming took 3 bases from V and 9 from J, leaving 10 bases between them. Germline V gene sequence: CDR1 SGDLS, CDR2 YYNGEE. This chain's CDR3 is CASSADSTSPLHF. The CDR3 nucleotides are TGTGCCAGCAGCGCGGACAGTACTTCACCCCTCCACTTT.

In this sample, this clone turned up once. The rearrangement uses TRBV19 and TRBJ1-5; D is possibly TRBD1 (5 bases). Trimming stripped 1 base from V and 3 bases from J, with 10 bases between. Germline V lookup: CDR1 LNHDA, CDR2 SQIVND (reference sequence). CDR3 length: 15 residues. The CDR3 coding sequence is TGTGCCAGTAGTATAGGGGCAGGGAACAATCAGCCCCAGCATTTT. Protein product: CASSIGAGNNQPQHF.

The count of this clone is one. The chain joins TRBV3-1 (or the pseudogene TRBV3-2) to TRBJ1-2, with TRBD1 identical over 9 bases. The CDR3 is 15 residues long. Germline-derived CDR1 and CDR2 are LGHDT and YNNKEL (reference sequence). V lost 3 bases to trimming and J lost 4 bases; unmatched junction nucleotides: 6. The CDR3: CASSQYGTGTYGYTF. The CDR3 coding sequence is TGTGCCAGCAGCCAGTACGGGACAGGGACCTATGGCTACACCTTC.

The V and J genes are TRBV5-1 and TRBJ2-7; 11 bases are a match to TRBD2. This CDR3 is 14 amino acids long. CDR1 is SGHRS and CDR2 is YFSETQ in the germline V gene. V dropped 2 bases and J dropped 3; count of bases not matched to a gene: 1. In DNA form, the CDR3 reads TGCGCCAGCAGCTTTGGGACTAGCGGCTACGAGCAGTACTTC. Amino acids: CASSFGTSGYEQYF. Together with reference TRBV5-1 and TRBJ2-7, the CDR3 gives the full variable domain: KAGVTQTPRYLIKTRGQQVTLSCSPISGHRSVSWYQQTPGQGLQFLFEYFSETQRNKGNFPGRFSGRQFSNSRSEMNVSTLELGDSALYLCASSFGTSGYEQYFGPGTRLTVT.

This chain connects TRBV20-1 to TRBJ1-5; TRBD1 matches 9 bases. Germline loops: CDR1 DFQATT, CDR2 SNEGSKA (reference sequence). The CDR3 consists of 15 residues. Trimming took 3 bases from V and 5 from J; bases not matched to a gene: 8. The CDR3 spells CSASLSGQGDQPQHF. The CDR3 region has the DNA TGCAGTGCTAGTTTGTCGGGACAGGGTGATCAGCCCCAGCATTTT.

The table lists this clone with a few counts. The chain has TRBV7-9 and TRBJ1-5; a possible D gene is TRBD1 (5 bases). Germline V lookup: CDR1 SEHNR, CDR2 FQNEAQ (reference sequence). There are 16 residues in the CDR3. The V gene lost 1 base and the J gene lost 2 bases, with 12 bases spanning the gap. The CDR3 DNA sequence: TGTGCCAGCAGCTTAGAAGGAGGGGCGGGCAATCAGCCCCAGCATTTT. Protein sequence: CASSLEGGAGNQPQHF.

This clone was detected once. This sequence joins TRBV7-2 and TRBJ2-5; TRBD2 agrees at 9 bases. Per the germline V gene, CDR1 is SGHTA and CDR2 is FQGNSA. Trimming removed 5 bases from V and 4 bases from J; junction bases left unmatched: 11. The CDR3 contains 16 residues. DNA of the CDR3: TGTGCCAGCAGCAAAAATAGCGGGGGCTCCGGAGAGACCCAGTACTTC. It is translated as CASSKNSGGSGETQYF.

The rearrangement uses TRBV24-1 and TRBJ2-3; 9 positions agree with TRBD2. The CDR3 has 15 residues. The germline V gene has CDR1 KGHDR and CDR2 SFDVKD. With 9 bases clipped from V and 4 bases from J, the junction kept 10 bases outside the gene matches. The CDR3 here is CATEASGAAADTQYF. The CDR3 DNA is TGTGCCACCGAGGCTAGCGGGGCTGCCGCAGATACGCAGTATTTT.